Following are 8 T cell receptor beta chains from one sample sequenced in a study of OX40 agonist ivuxolimab in advanced cancers. Sequencing used immunoSEQ multiplex PCR; TCRdb keeps in-frame clones, though not all of them. The sample contains 90,000 or so clones, approximately 92% of which appear only once. The specimen comprised CD4+ or CD8+ T cells sorted from blood, sampled in a trial of the OX40 agonist ivuxolimab. Source of these receptors: an adult with an advanced solid tumor such as melanoma, head and neck, liver or kidney cancer.

The chain joins TRBV4-1 to TRBJ2-5; 8 nucleotides line up with TRBD1. This CDR3 has 17 amino acids. V lost 0 bases and J lost 5; bases outside the gene matches: 11. Germline V lookup: CDR1 MGHRA, CDR2 YSYEKL. The DNA of the CDR3 is TGCGCCAGCAGCCAAGACGCGCGCAGGGGGCTGCGGGAGACCCAGTACTTC. Its translation: CASSQDARRGLRETQYF.

V and J are TRBV18 and TRBJ1-1; D not certain. This CDR3 is 15 amino acids long. Germline-derived CDR1 and CDR2 are KGHSH and LQKENI. V was cut by 0 bases and J by 3 bases, with 11 bases left in between. DNA for the CDR3: TGTGCCAGCTCACCACCGGTCCGAACAGACACTGAAGCTTTCTTT. This codes for CASSPPVRTDTEAFF.

The chain couples TRBV12-5 to TRBJ1-4, with 7 bases fitting TRBD1. Germline V gene data show CDR1 as LGHNT and CDR2 as FRNRAP. J lost 1 base, V lost 4 bases, and 3 bases had no gene match. This CDR3 region has 15 residues. CDR3 sequence reads: CASGSRQGTNEKLFF. DNA of the CDR3: TGTGCTAGTGGTTCCAGACAGGGAACTAATGAAAAACTGTTTTTT.

The CDR3 spells CASSASSGGYEQYF. The CDR3 DNA is TGTGCCAGCAGCGCAAGTTCAGGGGGCTACGAGCAGTACTTC. The chain joins TRBV7-2 to TRBJ2-7, with 7 bases that match TRBD1. The CDR3 runs to 14 residues. Trimming took 5 bases from V and 3 from J; bases not matched to a gene: 7. CDR1 is SGHTA and CDR2 is FQGNSA in the germline V gene.

The table lists this clone with a count of one. This chain links TRBV30 with TRBJ2-7; 8 nucleotides match TRBD1. The germline CDR1 and CDR2 sequences are GTSNPN and SVGIG (reference sequence). This CDR3 is built from 11 residues. V was pared by 7 bases and J by 5 bases, with 4 bases of the junction left unmatched. In nucleotides, the CDR3 is TGTGCCTCTGGACAGGGCCACGAGCAGTACTTC. This encodes CASGQGHEQYF.

The V gene is TRBV6-5, the J gene TRBJ2-1, with 10 bases identical to TRBD2. CDR1 MNHEY and CDR2 SVGAGI come from the germline V gene. The CDR3 extends over 16 amino acids. J was trimmed by 3 bases and V by 0 bases; bases with no gene match: 2. The CDR3 DNA follows: TGTGCCAGCAGTTACTCTAGCGGGGGGATCTACAATGAGCAGTTCTTC. This sequence encodes CASSYSSGGIYNEQFF.

V and J are TRBV27 and TRBJ1-2; TRBD1 matches at 9 bases. Trimming removed 5 bases from V and 6 bases from J; junction bases left unmatched: 10. The germline gives CDR1 MNHEY, CDR2 SMNVEV (reference sequence). The CDR3 has 15 residues. The CDR3 here is CASSPRTGEIDGYTF. Written as DNA, the CDR3 is TGTGCCAGCAGTCCCCGGACAGGGGAGATTGATGGCTACACCTTC.

The V call is TRBV5-1, the J call TRBJ1-1; TRBD1 is a possible D gene (6 bases). Germline lookup yields CDR1 SGHRS and CDR2 YFSETQ. Trimming removed 0 bases from V and 4 bases from J, with 16 bases in between. The CDR3 contains 16 residues. Written as DNA, the CDR3 is TGCGCCAGCAGCTTGGATGGCGGGGGCGCCGGCACTGAAGCTTTCTTT. Protein product: CASSLDGGGAGTEAFF.